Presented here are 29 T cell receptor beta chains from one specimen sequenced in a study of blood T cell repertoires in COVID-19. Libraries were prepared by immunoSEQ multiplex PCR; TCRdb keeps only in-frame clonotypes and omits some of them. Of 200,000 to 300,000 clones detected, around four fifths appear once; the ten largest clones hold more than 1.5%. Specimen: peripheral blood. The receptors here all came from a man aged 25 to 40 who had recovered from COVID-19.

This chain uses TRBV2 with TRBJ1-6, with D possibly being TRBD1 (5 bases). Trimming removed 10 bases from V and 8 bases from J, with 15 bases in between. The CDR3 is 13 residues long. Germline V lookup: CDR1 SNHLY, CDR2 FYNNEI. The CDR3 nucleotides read TGTGCCATACAAGCCCAAGGGGATTCACCCCTCCACTTT. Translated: CAIQAQGDSPLHF.

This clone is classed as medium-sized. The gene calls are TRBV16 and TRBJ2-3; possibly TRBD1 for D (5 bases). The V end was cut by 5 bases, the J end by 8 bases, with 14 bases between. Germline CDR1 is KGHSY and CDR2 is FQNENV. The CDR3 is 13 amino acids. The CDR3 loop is CASSEDRQSTQYF. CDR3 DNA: TGTGCCAGCAGCGAGGACCGACAGTCTACGCAGTATTTT.

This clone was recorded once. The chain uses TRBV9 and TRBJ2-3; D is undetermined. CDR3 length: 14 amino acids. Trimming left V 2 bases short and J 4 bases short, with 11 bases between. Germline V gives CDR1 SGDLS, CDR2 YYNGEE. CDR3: CASSVSYIADTQYF. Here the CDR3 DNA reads TGTGCCAGCAGCGTCTCCTATATTGCAGATACGCAGTATTTT. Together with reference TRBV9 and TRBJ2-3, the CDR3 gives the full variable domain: DSGVTQTPKHLITATGQRVTLRCSPRSGDLSVYWYQQSLDQGLQFLIQYYNGEERAKGNILERFSAQQFPDLHSELNLSSLELGDSALYFCASSVSYIADTQYFGPGTRLTVL.

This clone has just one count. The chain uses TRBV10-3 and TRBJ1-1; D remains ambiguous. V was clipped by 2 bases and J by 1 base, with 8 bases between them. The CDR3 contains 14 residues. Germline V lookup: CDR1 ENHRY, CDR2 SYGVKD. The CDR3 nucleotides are TGTGCCATCAGTGAGCCCACAGCGAACACTGAAGCTTTCTTT. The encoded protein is CAISEPTANTEAFF.

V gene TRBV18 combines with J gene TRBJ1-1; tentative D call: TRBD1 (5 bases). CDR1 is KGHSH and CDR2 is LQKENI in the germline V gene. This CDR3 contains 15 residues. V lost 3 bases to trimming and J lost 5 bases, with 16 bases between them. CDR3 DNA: TGTGCCAGCTCACCCCAGCGGGACTTGGGAACTGAAGCTTTCTTT. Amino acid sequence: CASSPQRDLGTEAFF.

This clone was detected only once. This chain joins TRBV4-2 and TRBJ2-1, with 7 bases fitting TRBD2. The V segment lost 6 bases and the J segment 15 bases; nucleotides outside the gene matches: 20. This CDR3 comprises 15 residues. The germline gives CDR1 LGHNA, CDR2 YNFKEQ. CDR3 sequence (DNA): TGTGCCAGCAGGTCTGGGGATAGCGGGTGGCAGCATGCGTTCTTC. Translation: CASRSGDSGWQHAFF.

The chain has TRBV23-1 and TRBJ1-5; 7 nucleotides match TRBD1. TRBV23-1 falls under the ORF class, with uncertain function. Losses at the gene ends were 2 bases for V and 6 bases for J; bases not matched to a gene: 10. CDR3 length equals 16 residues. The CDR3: CASSQKNRGISQPQHF. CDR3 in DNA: TGCGCCAGCAGTCAAAAGAACAGGGGCATTAGTCAGCCCCAGCATTTT.

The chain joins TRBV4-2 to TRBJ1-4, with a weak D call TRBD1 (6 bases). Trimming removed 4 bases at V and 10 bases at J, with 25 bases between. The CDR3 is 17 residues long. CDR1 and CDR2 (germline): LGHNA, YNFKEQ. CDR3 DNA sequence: TGTGCCAGCAGCCTCTCGTCTAGGGGGTATTCGGATTCAAAACTGTTTTTT. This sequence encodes CASSLSSRGYSDSKLFF.

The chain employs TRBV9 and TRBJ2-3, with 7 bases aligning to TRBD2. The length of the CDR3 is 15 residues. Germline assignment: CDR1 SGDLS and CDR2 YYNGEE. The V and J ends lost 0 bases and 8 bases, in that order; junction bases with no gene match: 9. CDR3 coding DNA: TGTGCCAGCAGCGTAGTTGGCGGGGGAAAGGGTACGCAGTATTTT. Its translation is CASSVVGGGKGTQYF. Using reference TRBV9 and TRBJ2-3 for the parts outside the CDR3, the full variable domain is DSGVTQTPKHLITATGQRVTLRCSPRSGDLSVYWYQQSLDQGLQFLIQYYNGEERAKGNILERFSAQQFPDLHSELNLSSLELGDSALYFCASSVVGGGKGTQYFGPGTRLTVL.

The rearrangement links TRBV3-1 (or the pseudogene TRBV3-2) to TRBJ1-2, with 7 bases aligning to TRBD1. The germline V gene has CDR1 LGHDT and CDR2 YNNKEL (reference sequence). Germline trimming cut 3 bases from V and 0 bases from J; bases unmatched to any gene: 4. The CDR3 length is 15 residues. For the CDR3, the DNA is TGTGCCAGCAGCCAGACAGGGATAGCTAACTATGGCTACACCTTC. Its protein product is CASSQTGIANYGYTF.

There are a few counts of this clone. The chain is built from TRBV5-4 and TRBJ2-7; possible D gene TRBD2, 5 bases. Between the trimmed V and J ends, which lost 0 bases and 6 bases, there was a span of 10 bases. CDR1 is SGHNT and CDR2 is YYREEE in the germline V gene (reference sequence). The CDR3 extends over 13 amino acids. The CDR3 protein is CASSLARGPEQYV. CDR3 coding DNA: TGTGCCAGCAGCTTGGCCAGAGGGCCCGAGCAGTACGTC.

The CDR3: CASSLGQNRGNEQYF. CDR3 sequence (DNA): TGTGCCAGCAGCTTAGGACAAAACAGGGGCAACGAGCAGTACTTC. The V call is TRBV11-2, the J call TRBJ2-7, with 7 bases identical to TRBD1. The germline V gene encodes CDR1 SGHAT and CDR2 FQNNGV. Trimming removed 1 base from V and 5 bases from J; junction bases left unmatched: 8. This CDR3 contains 15 residues.

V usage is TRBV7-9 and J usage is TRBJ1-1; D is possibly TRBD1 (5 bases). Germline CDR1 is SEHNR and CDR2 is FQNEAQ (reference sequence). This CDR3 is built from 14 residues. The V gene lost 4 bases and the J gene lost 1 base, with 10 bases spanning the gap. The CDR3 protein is CASSSDGGNTEAFF. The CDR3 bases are TGTGCCAGCAGCTCGGACGGGGGGAACACTGAAGCTTTCTTT.

The CDR3 reads CASSLVSGGYNEQFF. Written as DNA, the CDR3 is TGTGCCAGCAGCTTAGTTTCGGGGGGGTACAATGAGCAGTTCTTC. The chain combines TRBV11-2 with TRBJ2-1; 8 bases fit TRBD2. There are 15 residues in the CDR3. Germline V lookup: CDR1 SGHAT, CDR2 FQNNGV. Unmatched junction bases numbered 3, after V lost 1 base and J lost 4 bases.

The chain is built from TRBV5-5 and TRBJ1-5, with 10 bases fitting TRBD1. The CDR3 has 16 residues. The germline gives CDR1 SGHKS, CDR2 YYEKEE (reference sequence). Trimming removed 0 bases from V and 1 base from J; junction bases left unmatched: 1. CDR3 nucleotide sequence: TGTGCCAGCAGCTTGGGGGACAGGGGAAGCAATCAGCCCCAGCATTTT. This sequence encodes CASSLGDRGSNQPQHF.

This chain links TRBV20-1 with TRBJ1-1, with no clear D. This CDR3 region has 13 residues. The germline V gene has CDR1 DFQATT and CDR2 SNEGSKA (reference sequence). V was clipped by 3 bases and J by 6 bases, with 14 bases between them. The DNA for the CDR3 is TGCAGTGCTAGTATCCCCCCGAGGCCTGAAGCTTTCTTT. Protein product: CSASIPPRPEAFF.

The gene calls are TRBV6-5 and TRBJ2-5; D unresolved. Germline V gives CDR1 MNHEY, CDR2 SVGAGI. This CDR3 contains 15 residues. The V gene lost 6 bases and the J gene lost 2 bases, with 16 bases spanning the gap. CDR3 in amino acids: CASRPGRPRQETQYF. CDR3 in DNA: TGTGCCAGCAGGCCCGGTCGTCCGAGGCAAGAGACCCAGTACTTC.

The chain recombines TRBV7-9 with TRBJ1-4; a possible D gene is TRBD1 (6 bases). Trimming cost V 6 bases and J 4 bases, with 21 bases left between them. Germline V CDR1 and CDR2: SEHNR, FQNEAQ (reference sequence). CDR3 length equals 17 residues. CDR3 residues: CASSFPAGAPSNEKLFF. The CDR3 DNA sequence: TGTGCCAGCAGTTTTCCAGCAGGGGCACCAAGTAATGAAAAACTGTTTTTT.

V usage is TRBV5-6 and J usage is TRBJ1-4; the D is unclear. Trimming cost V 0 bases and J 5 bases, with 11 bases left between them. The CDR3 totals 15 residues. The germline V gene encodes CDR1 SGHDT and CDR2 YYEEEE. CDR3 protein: CASSLAGALNEKLFF. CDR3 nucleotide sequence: TGTGCCAGCAGCTTGGCGGGAGCCCTAAATGAAAAACTGTTTTTT.

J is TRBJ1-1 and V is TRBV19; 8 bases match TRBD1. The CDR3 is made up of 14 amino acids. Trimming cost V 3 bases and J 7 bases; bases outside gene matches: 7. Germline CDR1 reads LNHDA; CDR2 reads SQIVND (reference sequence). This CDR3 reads CASSIGQGWVEAFF. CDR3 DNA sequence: TGTGCCAGTAGTATTGGACAGGGTTGGGTTGAAGCTTTCTTT. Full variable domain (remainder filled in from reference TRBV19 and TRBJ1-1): DGGITQSPKYLFRKEGQNVTLSCEQNLNHDAMYWYRQDPGQGLRLIYYSQIVNDFQKGDIAEGYSVSREKKESFPLTVTSAQKNPTAFYLCASSIGQGWVEAFFGQGTRLTVV.

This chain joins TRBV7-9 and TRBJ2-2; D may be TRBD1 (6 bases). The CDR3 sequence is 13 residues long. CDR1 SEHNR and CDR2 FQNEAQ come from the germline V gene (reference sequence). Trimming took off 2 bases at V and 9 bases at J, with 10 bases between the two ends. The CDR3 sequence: CASSLSGARELFF. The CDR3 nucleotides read TGTGCCAGCAGCTTATCAGGGGCCCGGGAGCTGTTTTTT. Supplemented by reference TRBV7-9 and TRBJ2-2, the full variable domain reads DTGVSQNPRHKITKRGQNVTFRCDPISEHNRLYWYRQTLGQGPEFLTYFQNEAQLEKSRLLSDRFSAERPKGSFSTLEIQRTEQGDSAMYLCASSLSGARELFFGEGSRLTVL.

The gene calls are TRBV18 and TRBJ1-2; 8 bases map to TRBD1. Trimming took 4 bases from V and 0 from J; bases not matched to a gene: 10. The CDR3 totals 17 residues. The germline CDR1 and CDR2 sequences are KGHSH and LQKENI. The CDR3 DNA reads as TGTGCCAGCTCACTCAGGACAGGGTTCGAAGCTAACTATGGCTACACCTTC. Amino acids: CASSLRTGFEANYGYTF.

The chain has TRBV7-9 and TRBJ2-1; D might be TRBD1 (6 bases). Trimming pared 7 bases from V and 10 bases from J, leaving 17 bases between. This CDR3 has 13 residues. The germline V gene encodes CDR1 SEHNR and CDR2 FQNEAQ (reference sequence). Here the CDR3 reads CASTTEPGHEQFF. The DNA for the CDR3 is TGTGCCAGCACCACTGAACCGGGACACGAGCAGTTCTTC.

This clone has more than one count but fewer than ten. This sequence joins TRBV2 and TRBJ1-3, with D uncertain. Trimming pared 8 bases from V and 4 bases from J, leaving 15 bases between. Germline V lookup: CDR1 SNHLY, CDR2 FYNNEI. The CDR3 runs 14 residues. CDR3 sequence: CASLLSQRGNTIYF. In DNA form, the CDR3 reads TGTGCCAGCCTGCTCAGCCAGAGGGGAAACACCATATATTTT.

Here the CDR3 reads CASSQTYGGWGEQYF. DNA of the CDR3: TGCGCCAGCTCCCAAACCTACGGGGGATGGGGCGAGCAGTACTTC. This rearrangement joins TRBV10-1 to TRBJ2-7, with a weak D call TRBD2 (6 bases). The V gene's germline CDR1 is WNHNN and CDR2 SYGVQD (reference sequence). Between the trimmed V and J ends, which lost 8 bases and 6 bases, there was a span of 23 bases. This CDR3 comprises 15 residues.

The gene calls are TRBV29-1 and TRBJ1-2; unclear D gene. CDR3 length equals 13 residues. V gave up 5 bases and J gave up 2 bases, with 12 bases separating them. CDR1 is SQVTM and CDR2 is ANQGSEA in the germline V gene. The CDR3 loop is CSVQMAPNYGYTF. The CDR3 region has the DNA TGCAGCGTTCAAATGGCCCCGAACTATGGCTACACCTTC.

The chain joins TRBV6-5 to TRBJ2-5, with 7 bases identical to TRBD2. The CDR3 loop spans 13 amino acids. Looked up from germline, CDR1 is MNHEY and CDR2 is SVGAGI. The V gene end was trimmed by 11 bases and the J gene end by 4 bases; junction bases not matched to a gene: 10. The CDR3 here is CALRLGGTETQYF. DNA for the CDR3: TGTGCCCTTAGATTGGGGGGGACAGAGACCCAGTACTTC.

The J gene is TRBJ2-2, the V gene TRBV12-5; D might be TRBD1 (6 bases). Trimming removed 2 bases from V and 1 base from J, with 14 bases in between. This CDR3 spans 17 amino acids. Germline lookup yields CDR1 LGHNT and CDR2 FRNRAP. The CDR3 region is CASGLILGARNTGELFF. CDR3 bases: TGTGCTAGTGGTTTGATTTTGGGGGCCCGGAACACCGGGGAGCTGTTTTTT.

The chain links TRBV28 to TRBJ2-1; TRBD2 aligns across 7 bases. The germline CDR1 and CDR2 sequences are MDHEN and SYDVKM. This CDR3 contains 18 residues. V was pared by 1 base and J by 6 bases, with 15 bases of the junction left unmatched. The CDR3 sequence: CASSLSFRTRKRSNEQFF. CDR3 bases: TGTGCCAGCAGTTTATCCTTTCGGACTAGAAAGCGGAGCAATGAGCAGTTCTTC.